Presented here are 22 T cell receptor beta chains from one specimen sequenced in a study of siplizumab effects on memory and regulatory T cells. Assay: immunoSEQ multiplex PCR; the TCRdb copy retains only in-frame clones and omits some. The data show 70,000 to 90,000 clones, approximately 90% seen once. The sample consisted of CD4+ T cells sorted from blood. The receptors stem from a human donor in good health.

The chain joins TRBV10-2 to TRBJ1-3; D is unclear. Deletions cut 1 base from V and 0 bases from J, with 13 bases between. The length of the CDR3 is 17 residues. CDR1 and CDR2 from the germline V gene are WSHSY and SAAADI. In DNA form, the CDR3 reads TGCGCCAGCAGTGAGTGGAAGTCCCGAAACTCTGGAAACACCATATATTTT. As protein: CASSEWKSRNSGNTIYF.

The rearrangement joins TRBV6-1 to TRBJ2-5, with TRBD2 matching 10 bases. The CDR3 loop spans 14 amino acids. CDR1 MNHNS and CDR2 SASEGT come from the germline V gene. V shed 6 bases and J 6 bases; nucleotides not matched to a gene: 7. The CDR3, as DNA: TGTGCCAGCAGACTAGCGGGACCGGGAAAGACCCAGTACTTC. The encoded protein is CASRLAGPGKTQYF.

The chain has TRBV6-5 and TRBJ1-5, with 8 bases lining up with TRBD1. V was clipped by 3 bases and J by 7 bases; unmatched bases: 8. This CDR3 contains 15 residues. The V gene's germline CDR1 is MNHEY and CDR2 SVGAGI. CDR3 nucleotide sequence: TGTGCCAGCAGTTATTCCGGACAGGGAGGGCAGCCCCAGCATTTT. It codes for CASSYSGQGGQPQHF.

The CDR3 reads CASTRQGAGDTEAFF. CDR3 DNA sequence: TGTGCCAGCACAAGACAGGGGGCGGGTGACACTGAAGCTTTCTTT. The chain carries TRBV6-5 and TRBJ1-1; TRBD1 matches at 10 bases. The CDR3 has 15 amino acids. The V and J ends lost 7 bases and 3 bases, in that order; junction bases with no gene match: 8. Germline CDR1 MNHEY, CDR2 SVGAGI.

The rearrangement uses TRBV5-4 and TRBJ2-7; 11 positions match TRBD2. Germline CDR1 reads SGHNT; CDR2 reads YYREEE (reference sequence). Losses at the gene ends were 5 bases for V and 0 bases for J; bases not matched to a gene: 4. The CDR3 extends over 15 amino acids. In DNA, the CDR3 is TGTGCCAGCAGGTTAGCGGGAGGGCCCTCCTACGAGCAGTACTTC. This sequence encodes CASRLAGGPSYEQYF.

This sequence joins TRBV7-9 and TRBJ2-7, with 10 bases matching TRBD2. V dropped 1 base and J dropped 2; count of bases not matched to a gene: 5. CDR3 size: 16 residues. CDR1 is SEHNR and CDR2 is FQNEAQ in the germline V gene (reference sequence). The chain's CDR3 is CASSLDPAGGPYEQYF. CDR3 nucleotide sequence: TGTGCCAGCAGCTTAGACCCAGCGGGAGGGCCCTACGAGCAGTACTTC. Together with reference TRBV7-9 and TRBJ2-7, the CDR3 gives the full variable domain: DTGVSQNPRHKITKRGQNVTFRCDPISEHNRLYWYRQTLGQGPEFLTYFQNEAQLEKSRLLSDRFSAERPKGSFSTLEIQRTEQGDSAMYLCASSLDPAGGPYEQYFGPGTRLTVT.

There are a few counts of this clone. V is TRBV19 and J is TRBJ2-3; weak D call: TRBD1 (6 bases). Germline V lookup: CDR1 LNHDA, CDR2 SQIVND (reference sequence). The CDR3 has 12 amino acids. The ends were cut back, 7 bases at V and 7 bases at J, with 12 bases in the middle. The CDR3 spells CASTTGSNTQYF. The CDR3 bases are TGTGCCAGTACAACAGGGAGTAATACGCAGTATTTT.

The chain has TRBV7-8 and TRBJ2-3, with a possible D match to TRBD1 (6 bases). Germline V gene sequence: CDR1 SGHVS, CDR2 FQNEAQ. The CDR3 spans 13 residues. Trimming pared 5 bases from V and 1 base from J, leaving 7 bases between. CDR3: CASSGGRTDTQYF. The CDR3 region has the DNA TGTGCCAGCAGCGGGGGCCGCACAGATACGCAGTATTTT.

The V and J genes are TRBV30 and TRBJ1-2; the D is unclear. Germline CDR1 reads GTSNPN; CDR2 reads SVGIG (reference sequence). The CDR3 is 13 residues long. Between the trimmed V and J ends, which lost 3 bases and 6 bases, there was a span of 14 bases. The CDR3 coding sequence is TGTGCCTGGAGCCACGTCTCACTCAATGGCTACACCTTC. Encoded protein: CAWSHVSLNGYTF.

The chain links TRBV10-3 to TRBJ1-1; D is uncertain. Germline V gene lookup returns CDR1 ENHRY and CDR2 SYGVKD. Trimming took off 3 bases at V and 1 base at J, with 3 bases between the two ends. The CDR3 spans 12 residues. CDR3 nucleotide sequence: TGTGCCATCAGTGAACGGAACACTGAAGCTTTCTTT. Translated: CAISERNTEAFF.

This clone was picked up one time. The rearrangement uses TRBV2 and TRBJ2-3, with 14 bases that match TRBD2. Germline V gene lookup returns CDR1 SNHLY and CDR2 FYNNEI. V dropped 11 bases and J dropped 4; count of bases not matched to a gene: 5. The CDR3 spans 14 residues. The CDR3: CAFRTSGRPDTQYF. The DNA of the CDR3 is TGTGCCTTCCGGACTAGCGGGAGGCCAGATACGCAGTATTTT.

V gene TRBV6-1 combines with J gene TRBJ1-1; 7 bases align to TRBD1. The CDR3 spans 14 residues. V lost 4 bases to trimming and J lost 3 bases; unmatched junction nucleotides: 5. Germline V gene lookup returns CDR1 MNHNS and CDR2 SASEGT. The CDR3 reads CASSVAGGDTEAFF. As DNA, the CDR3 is TGTGCCAGCAGTGTGGCAGGGGGGGACACTGAAGCTTTCTTT.

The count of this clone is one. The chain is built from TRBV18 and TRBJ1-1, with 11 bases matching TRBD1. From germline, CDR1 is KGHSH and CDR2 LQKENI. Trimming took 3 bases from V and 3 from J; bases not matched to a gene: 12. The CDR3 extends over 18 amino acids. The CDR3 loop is CASSPYSGTGGPDTEAFF. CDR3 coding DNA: TGTGCCAGCTCACCTTATTCCGGGACAGGGGGTCCGGACACTGAAGCTTTCTTT.

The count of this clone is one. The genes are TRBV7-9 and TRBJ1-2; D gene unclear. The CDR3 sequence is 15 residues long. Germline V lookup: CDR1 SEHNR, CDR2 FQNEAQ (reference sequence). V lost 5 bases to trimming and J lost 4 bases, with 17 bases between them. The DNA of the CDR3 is TGTGCCAGCAGCCCAAGCACGAGTAAGGCCTATGGCTACACCTTC. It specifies CASSPSTSKAYGYTF.

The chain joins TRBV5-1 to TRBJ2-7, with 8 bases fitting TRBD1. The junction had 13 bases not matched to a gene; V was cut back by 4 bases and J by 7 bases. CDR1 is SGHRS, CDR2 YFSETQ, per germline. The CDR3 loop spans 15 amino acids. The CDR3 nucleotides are TGCGCCAGCAGCACCGGGACCCCAGGGGGCGGTGAGCAGTACTTC. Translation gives CASSTGTPGGGEQYF.

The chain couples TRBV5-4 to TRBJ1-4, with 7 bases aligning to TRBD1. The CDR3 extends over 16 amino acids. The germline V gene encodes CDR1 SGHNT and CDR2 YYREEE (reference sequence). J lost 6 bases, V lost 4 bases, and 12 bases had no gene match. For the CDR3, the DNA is TGTGCCAGCAGCAAGGACAGGCCCAGGAGTGATGAAAAACTGTTTTTT. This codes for CASSKDRPRSDEKLFF.

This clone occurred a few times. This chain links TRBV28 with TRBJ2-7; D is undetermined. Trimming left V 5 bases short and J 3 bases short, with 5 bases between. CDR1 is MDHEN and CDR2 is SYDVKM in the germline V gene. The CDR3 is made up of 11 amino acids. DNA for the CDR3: TGTGCCAGCAGTCGACGCTACGAGCAGTACTTC. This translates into CASSRRYEQYF.

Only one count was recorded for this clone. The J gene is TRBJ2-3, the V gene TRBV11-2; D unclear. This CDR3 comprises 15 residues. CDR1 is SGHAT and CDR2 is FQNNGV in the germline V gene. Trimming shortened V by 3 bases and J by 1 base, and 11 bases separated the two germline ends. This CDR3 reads CASSFLGEGTDTQYF. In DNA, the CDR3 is TGTGCCAGCAGCTTCCTAGGAGAGGGCACAGATACGCAGTATTTT.

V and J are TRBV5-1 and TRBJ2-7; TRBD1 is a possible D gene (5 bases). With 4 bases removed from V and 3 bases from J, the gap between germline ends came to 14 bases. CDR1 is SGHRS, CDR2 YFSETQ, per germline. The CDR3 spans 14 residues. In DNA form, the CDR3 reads TGCGCCAGCAGCCGAGGTACAGGCGACTACGAGCAGTACTTC. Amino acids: CASSRGTGDYEQYF.

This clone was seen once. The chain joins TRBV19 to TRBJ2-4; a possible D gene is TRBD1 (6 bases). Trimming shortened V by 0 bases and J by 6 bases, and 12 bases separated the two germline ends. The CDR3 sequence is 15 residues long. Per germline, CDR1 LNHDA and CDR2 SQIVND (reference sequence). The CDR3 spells CASSIEGFRGNIQYF. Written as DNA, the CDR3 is TGTGCCAGTAGTATAGAGGGCTTCAGGGGAAACATTCAGTACTTC.

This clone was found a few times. The CDR3 reads CASSRSSITYEQYF. In DNA form, the CDR3 reads TGTGCCAGCAGTCGTTCCTCCATCACCTACGAGCAGTACTTC. This chain joins TRBV6-1 and TRBJ2-7; D is undetermined. V was trimmed by 5 bases and J by 2 bases, leaving 13 bases between them. CDR1 is MNHNS and CDR2 is SASEGT in the germline V gene. This CDR3 spans 14 amino acids.

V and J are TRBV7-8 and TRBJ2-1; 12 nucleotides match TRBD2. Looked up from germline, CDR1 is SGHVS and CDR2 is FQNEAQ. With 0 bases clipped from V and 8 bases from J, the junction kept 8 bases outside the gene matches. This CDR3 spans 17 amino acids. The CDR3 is CASSLARLAGGIDEQFF. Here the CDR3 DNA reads TGTGCCAGCAGCTTAGCGCGCCTAGCGGGAGGGATTGATGAGCAGTTCTTC. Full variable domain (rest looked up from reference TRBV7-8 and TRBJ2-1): GAGVSQSPRYKVAKRGQDVALRCDPISGHVSLFWYQQALGQGPEFLTYFQNEAQLDKSGLPSDRFFAERPEGSVSTLKIQRTQQEDSAVYLCASSLARLAGGIDEQFFGPGTRLTVL.